This TCR beta chain was captured in a study of cytomegalovirus exposure and HLA in healthy donors. Overall study findings and caveats: Testing in vitro showed a few CMV-associated chains specific for CMV antigens.

There are 13 residues in the CDR3. The germline gives CDR1 SEHNR, CDR2 FQNEAQ (reference sequence). Concerning this clone: Its antigen is unidentified. The junction shows a germline mismatch at one end, possibly a read error.

PCR employed 60 Vbeta and 13 Jbeta primers. The repertoire was sequenced with immunoSEQ multiplex PCR; TCRdb's copy has only in-frame clones and lacks some. The table has 150,000 to 200,000 clones, approximately 78% seen once. This chain links TRBV7-9 with TRBJ1-1; 7 bases are a match to TRBD1. The sequence derives from a middle-aged woman in good health and CMV-seronegative. Sequencing was done on a sample of PBMCs. Here the CDR3 reads CSSSLEFQGVAFF. The CDR3 nucleotides read TGTTCCAGCAGCCTCGAATTTCAGGGGGTAGCTTTCTTT.